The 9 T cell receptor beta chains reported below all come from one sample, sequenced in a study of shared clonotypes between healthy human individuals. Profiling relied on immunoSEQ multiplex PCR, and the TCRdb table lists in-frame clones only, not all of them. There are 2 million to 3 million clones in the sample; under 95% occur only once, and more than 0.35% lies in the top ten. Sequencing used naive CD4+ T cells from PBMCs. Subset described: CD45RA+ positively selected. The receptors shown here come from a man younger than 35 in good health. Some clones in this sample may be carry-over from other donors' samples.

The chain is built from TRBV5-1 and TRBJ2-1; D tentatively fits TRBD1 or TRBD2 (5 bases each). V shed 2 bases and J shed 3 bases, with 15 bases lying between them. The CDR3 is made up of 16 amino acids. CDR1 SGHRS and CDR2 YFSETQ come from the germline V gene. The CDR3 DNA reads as TGCGCCAGCAGCTTACAAAATCCGGGACGCTACAATGAGCAGTTCTTC. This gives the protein CASSLQNPGRYNEQFF.

As DNA, the CDR3 is TGCAGCGTTGGAGGGAGTGGCACAGATACGCAGTATTTT. Its protein product is CSVGGSGTDTQYF. The gene calls are TRBV29-1 and TRBJ2-3, with D possibly TRBD2 on 5 matching bases. Per germline, CDR1 SQVTM and CDR2 ANQGSEA. The CDR3 is made up of 13 amino acids. V lost 4 bases, J lost 1 base, and 9 bases lay in between.

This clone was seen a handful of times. The CDR3, as DNA: TGTGCCAGCAGCTTAGGAAAGGCCTCTGGAAACACCATATATTTT. Translation: CASSLGKASGNTIYF. The chain recombines TRBV7-2 with TRBJ1-3; unclear D gene. Germline V gene sequence: CDR1 SGHTA, CDR2 FQGNSA. V dropped 1 base and J dropped 0 bases, with 7 bases sitting between them. The CDR3 totals 15 residues.

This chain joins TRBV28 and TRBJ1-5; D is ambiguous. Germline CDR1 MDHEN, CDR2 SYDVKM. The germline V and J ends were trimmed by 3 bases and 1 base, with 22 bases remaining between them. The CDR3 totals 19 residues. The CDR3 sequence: CASSFTLRWEVGSNQPQHF. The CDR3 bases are TGTGCCAGCAGTTTTACTTTACGATGGGAGGTGGGCAGCAATCAGCCCCAGCATTTT.

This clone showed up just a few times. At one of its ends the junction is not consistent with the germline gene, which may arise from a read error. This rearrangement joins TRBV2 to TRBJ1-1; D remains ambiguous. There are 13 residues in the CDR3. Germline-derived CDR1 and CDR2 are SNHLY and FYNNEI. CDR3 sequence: CASSVREGRAHIF. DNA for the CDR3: TGTGCCAGCAGTGTTCGGGAAGGTCGTGCCCACATCTTT.

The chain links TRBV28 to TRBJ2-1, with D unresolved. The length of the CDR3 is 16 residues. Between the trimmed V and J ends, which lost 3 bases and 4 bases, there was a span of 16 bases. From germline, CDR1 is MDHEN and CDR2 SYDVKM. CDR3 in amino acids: CASSFPFRQIYNEQFF. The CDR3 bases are TGTGCCAGCAGTTTCCCATTCCGGCAGATTTACAATGAGCAGTTCTTC. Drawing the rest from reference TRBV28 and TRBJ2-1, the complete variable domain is DVKVTQSSRYLVKRTGEKVFLECVQDMDHENMFWYRQDPGLGLRLIYFSYDVKMKEKGDIPEGYSVSREKKERFSLILESASTNQTSMYLCASSFPFRQIYNEQFFGPGTRLTVL.

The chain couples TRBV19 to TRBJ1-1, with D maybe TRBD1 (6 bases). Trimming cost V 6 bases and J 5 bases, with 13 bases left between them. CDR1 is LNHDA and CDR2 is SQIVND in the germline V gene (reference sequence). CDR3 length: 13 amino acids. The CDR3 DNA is TGTGCCAGTAGGCCCCAGGGGCTAACTGAAGCTTTCTTT. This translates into CASRPQGLTEAFF.

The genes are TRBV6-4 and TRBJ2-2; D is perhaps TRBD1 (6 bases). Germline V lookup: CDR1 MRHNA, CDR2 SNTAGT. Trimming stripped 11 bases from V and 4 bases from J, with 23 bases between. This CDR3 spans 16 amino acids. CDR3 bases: TGTGCCTCCTCGGCAGGGGTCGGTCGGGTCACCGGGGAGCTGTTTTTT. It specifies CASSAGVGRVTGELFF.

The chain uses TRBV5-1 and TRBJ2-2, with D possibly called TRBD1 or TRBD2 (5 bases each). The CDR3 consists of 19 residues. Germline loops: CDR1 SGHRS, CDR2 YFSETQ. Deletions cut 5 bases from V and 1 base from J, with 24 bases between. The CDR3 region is CASRVRNGTHRLNTGELFF. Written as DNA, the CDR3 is TGCGCCAGCAGGGTACGAAACGGGACCCACAGACTGAACACCGGGGAGCTGTTTTTT.